Listed below are T cell receptor beta chains from one sample, sequenced in a study of radiotherapy plus CTLA-4 blockade in lung cancer. Clones were sequenced by immunoSEQ multiplex PCR, and TCRdb holds only the in-frame ones, with some missing. The repertoire holds about 59,000 clones, with 65% to 80% as singletons. The starting material was peripheral blood, obtained from a patient treated with radiotherapy plus ipilimumab. All receptors derive from a human donor with non-small cell lung cancer whose response to radiotherapy plus ipilimumab could not be evaluated. The CDR3 runs from the conserved cysteine through the conserved F or W. A D gene is named only where the DNA matches it firmly. The listing skips clone size in some rows; elsewhere it reads once, few, many or a size class.

19	TRBV27	TRBD1	TRBJ1-5	medium-sized	TGTGCCAGCAGTTTGTCAGGGACAGAGGGGGAGCGGGCCAATCAGCCCCAGCATTTT	CASSLSGTEGERANQPQHF
13	TRBV2	TRBD1	TRBJ1-2	.	TGTGCCAGCTCTGTGGGACAGGGGGCCGGCTACACCTTC	CASSVGQGAGYTF
16	TRBV28	.	TRBJ2-6	.	TGTGCCAGCAGTTTTAGGGGAAGTACTGGGGCCAACGTCCTGACTTTC	CASSFRGSTGANVLTF
14	TRBV12-5	.	TRBJ1-1	few	TGTGCTAGTGGTTTGGACAGGGTAAACACTGAAGCTTTCTTT	CASGLDRVNTEAFF
14	TRBV18	.	TRBJ1-1	medium-sized	TGTGCCAGCTCCCCGGGGAGGAGGTACACTGAAGCTTTCTTT	CASSPGRRYTEAFF
12	TRBV5-1	.	TRBJ2-2	.	TGCGCCAGCAGCTTGGGAAGCCCTGAGCTGTTTTTT	CASSLGSPELFF
16	TRBV27	TRBD2	TRBJ2-7	.	TGTGCCACCAGGCGGACTAGCGGGGGTTCCTCCTACGAGCAGTACTTC	CATRRTSGGSSYEQYF
17	TRBV7-8	TRBD1	TRBJ1-2	.	TGTGCCAGCAGTTTCGGACAGGGGAGGGTAGCTAACTATGGCTACACCTTC	CASSFGQGRVANYGYTF
15	TRBV6-5	.	TRBJ2-1	few	TGTGCCAGCAGCCAAACAGGGAAAGGGTACAATGAGCAGTTCTTC	CASSQTGKGYNEQFF
14	TRBV30	.	TRBJ2-4	.	TGTGCCTGGAGTAGAATTGCGGGGAAAAACATTCAGTACTTC	CAWSRIAGKNIQYF
14	TRBV6-1	.	TRBJ1-2	.	TGTGCCAGCAGTGAACTAACAGGGAACTATGGCTACACCTTC	CASSELTGNYGYTF
14	TRBV10-1	TRBD2	TRBJ2-3	.	TGCGCCAGCAGTGAGAGGGGACTAGCGGATACGCAGTATTTT	CASSERGLADTQYF
13	TRBV6-5	.	TRBJ1-1	.	TGTGCCAGCAGTCGGGGGTCGAACACTGAAGCTTTCTTT	CASSRGSNTEAFF
16	TRBV7-2	TRBD1	TRBJ1-2	few	TGTGCCAGCAGGCCCGGGACAGGGCCTTCAGGGGAGGGCTACACCTTC	CASRPGTGPSGEGYTF
14	TRBV5-5	TRBD1	TRBJ2-3	.	TGTGCCAGCAGCCCGACGAGCGGACAGGGTACGCAGTATTTT	CASSPTSGQGTQYF
14	TRBV30	.	TRBJ2-7	.	TGTGCCTGGGCCCGGGCAGGGGTACCCTACGAGCAGTACTTC	CAWARAGVPYEQYF
13	TRBV7-3	.	TRBJ2-1	.	TGTGCCAGCAGCACAACTAGATACAATGAGCAGTTCTTC	CASSTTRYNEQFF
13	TRBV19	TRBD1	TRBJ1-5	.	TGTGCCAGCACCACAGGGGGCTCTGGGGCCCAGCATTTT	CASTTGGSGAQHF
16	TRBV2	TRBD1	TRBJ2-7	.	TGTGCCAGCAGTGGGGGACAGCCTACCCTTTCCTACGAGCAGTACTTC	CASSGGQPTLSYEQYF
15	TRBV5-1	.	TRBJ2-5	few	TGCGCCAGCAGCCCCCAAGGGGGGGTAGTCGAGACCCAGTACTTC	CASSPQGGVVETQYF
15	TRBV5-4	TRBD1	TRBJ1-2	once	TGTGCCAGCAGCTTGGCGGGACAGGGGAACTATGGCTACACCTTC	CASSLAGQGNYGYTF
13	TRBV9	.	TRBJ2-7	.	TGTGCCAGCAGCGGCGGGCCTGAGAACGAGCAGTACTTC	CASSGGPENEQYF
16	TRBV19	.	TRBJ1-3	medium-sized	TGTGCCAGTTTCTCCCTGGACAGAAGCTCTGGAAACACCATATATTTT	CASFSLDRSSGNTIYF
14	TRBV5-6	.	TRBJ1-4	once	TGTGCCAGCAGCTTGTACTCCGGGGTTGAAAAACTGTTTTTT	CASSLYSGVEKLFF
19	TRBV2	TRBD2	TRBJ2-2	.	TGTGCCAGCAGATCTAAGGGGCTAGCGGGGCCCGGGCGGACCGGGGAGCTGTTTTTT	CASRSKGLAGPGRTGELFF
14	TRBV28	.	TRBJ1-5	.	TGTGCCAGCAGTTTCATAGATAGCAATCAGCCCCAGCATTTT	CASSFIDSNQPQHF
17	TRBV4-1	TRBD2	TRBJ2-1	once	TGCGCCAGCAGCGACCGCTTTAGCGGGAGGGCCGACAATGAGCAGTTCTTC	CASSDRFSGRADNEQFF
14	TRBV9	.	TRBJ2-7	.	TGTGCCAGCAGCGTAGGACAGGAGACCTACGAGCAGTACTTC	CASSVGQETYEQYF
16	TRBV11-2	TRBD2	TRBJ2-1	.	TGTGCCAGCAGCCTGTATACTAGCGGGAGTCTAAATGAGCAGTTCTTC	CASSLYTSGSLNEQFF
15	TRBV4-2	.	TRBJ2-5	once	TGTGCCAGCAGCCAAGATTACCAGACACAAGAGACCCAGTACTTC	CASSQDYQTQETQYF
15	TRBV19	TRBD1	TRBJ1-2	.	TGTGCCAGTAGTTCACAGGGGGCAATTGGTTATGGCTACACCTTC	CASSSQGAIGYGYTF
17	TRBV19	.	TRBJ1-5	.	TGTGCCAGTAGTACGCTAAGGGCCAGGGGTTCGAATCAGCCCCAGCATTTT	CASSTLRARGSNQPQHF
15	TRBV5-1	TRBD2	TRBJ2-7	few	TGCGCCAGCAGCTTGGACGGGAGGGCACTCTACGAGCAGTACTTC	CASSLDGRALYEQYF